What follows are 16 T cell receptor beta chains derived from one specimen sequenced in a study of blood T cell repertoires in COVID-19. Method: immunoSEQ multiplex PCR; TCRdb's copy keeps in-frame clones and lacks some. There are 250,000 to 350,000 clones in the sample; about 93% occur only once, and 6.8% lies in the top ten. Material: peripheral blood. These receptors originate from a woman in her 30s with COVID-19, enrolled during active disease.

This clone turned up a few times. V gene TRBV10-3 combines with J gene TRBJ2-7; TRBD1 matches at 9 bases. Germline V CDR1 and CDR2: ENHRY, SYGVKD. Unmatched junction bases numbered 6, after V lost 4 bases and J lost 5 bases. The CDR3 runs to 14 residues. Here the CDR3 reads CAISGTGQGNEQYF. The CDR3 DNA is TGTGCCATCAGTGGCACGGGACAGGGAAACGAGCAGTACTTC.

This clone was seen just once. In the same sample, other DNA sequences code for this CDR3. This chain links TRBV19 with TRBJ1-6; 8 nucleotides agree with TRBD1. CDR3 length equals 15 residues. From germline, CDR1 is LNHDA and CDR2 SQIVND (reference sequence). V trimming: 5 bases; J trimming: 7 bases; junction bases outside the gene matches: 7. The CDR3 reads CASSGGTGGNSPLHF. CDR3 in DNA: TGTGCCAGTAGTGGAGGGACAGGAGGAAATTCACCCCTCCACTTT.

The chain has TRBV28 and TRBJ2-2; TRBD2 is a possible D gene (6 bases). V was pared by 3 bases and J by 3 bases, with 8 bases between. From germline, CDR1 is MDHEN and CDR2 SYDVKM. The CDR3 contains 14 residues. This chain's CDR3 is CASSFTGDTGELFF. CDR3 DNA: TGTGCCAGCAGTTTCACGGGAGACACCGGGGAGCTGTTTTTT.

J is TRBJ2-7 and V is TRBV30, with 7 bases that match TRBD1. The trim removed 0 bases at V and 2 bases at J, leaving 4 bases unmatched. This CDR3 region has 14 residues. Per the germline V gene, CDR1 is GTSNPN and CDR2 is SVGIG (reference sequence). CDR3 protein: CAWSVRQGAYEQYF. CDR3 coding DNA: TGTGCCTGGAGTGTTAGGCAGGGGGCCTACGAGCAGTACTTC. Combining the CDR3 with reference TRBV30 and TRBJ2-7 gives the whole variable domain SQTIHQWPATLVQPVGSPLSLECTVEGTSNPNLYWYRQAAGRGLQLLFYSVGIGQISSEVPQNLSASRPQDRQFILSSKKLLLSDSGFYLCAWSVRQGAYEQYFGPGTRLTVT.

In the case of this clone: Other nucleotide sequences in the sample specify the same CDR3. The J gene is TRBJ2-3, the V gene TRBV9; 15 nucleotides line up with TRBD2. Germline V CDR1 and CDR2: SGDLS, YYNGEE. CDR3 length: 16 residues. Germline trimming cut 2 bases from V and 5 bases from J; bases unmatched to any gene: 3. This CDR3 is CASSVGLAGGVDTQYF. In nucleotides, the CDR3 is TGTGCCAGCAGCGTGGGACTAGCGGGAGGCGTAGATACGCAGTATTTT. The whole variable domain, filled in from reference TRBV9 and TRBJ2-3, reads DSGVTQTPKHLITATGQRVTLRCSPRSGDLSVYWYQQSLDQGLQFLIQYYNGEERAKGNILERFSAQQFPDLHSELNLSSLELGDSALYFCASSVGLAGGVDTQYFGPGTRLTVL.

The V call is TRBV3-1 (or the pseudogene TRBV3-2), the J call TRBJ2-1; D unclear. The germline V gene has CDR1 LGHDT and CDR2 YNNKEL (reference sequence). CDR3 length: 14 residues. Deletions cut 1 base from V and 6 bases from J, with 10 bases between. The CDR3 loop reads CASSQGPRINEQFF. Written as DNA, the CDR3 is TGTGCCAGCAGCCAAGGACCGAGGATCAATGAGCAGTTCTTC.

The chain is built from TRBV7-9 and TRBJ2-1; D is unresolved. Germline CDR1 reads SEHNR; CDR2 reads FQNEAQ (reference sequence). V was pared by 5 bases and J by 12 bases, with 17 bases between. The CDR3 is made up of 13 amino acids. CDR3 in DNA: TGTGCCAGCAGCCTCGTCATACAGCCTCGGCAGTTCTTC. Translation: CASSLVIQPRQFF.

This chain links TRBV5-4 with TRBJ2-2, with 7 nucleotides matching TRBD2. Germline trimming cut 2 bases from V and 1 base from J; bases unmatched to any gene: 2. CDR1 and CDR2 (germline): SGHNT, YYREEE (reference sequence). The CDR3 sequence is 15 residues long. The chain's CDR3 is CASSFGGRNTGELFF. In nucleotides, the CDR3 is TGTGCCAGCAGCTTCGGCGGGAGGAACACCGGGGAGCTGTTTTTT.

CDR3 nucleotides: TGCGCCAGCAGCCTGAGAACCGGGACTAGCGGGAGCCCGAAGACCCAGTACTTC. It codes for CASSLRTGTSGSPKTQYF. The rearrangement uses TRBV5-1 and TRBJ2-5; 14 positions agree with TRBD2. The length of the CDR3 is 18 residues. Trimming cost V 4 bases and J 6 bases; bases outside gene matches: 14. CDR1 and CDR2 (germline): SGHRS, YFSETQ. Combining the CDR3 with reference TRBV5-1 and TRBJ2-5 gives the whole variable domain KAGVTQTPRYLIKTRGQQVTLSCSPISGHRSVSWYQQTPGQGLQFLFEYFSETQRNKGNFPGRFSGRQFSNSRSEMNVSTLELGDSALYLCASSLRTGTSGSPKTQYFGPGTRLLVL.

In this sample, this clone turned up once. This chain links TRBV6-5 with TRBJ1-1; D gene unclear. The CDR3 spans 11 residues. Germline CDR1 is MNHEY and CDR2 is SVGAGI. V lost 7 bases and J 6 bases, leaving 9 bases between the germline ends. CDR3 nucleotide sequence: TGTGCCAGCAACAGTCTCGCTGAAGCTTTCTTT. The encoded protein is CASNSLAEAFF.

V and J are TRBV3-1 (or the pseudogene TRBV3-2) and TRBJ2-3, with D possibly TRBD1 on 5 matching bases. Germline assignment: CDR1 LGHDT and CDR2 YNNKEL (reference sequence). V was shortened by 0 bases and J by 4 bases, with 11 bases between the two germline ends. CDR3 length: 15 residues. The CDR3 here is CASSQEQDLADTQYF. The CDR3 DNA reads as TGTGCCAGCAGCCAAGAACAGGATTTGGCAGATACGCAGTATTTT.

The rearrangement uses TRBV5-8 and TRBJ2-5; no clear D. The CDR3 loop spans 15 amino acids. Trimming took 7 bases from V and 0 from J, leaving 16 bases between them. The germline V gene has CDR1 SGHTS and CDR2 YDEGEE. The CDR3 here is CASAAGTLDQETQYF. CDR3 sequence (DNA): TGTGCCAGCGCTGCAGGTACCCTCGACCAAGAGACCCAGTACTTC.

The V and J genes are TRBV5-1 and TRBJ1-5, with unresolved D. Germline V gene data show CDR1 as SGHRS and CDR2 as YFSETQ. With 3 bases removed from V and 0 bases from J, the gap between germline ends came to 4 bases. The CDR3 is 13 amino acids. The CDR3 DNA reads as TGCGCCAGCAGCTACACTAGCAATCAGCCCCAGCATTTT. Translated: CASSYTSNQPQHF.

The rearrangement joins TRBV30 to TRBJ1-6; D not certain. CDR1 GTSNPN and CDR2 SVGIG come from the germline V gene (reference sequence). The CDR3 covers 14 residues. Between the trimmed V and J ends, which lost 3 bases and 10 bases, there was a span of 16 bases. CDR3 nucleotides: TGTGCCTGGAGCGTCGGGGAGGGCAGGTCACCCCTCCACTTT. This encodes CAWSVGEGRSPLHF. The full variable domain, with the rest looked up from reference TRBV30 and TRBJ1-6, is SQTIHQWPATLVQPVGSPLSLECTVEGTSNPNLYWYRQAAGRGLQLLFYSVGIGQISSEVPQNLSASRPQDRQFILSSKKLLLSDSGFYLCAWSVGEGRSPLHFGNGTRLTVT.

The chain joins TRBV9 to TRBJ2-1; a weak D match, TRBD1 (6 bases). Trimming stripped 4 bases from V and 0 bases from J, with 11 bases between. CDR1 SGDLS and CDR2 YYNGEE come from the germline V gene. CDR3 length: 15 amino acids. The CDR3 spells CASSRGQSSYNEQFF. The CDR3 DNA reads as TGTGCCAGCAGCCGAGGACAGAGCTCCTACAATGAGCAGTTCTTC.

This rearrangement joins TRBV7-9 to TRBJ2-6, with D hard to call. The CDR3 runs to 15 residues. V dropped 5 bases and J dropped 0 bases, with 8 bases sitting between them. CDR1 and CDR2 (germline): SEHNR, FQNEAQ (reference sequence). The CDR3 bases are TGTGCCAGCAGCGCGACAACCTCTGGGGCCAACGTCCTGACTTTC. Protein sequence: CASSATTSGANVLTF.